At least ten counts were recorded for the clone carrying this TCR beta chain. Its antigen is currently unknown. The record originates from a study of early T cells in non-severe SARS-CoV-2 infection. The overall study: Chains from this unsorted whole-blood bulk RNA could not be paired.

The TCR library protocol was used to attach unique molecular identifiers. These identifiers were attached to individual cDNA molecules. TCRdb independently ran MiXCR on the 5' RACE reads; one entry per CDR3 protein. The sample comprises about 29,000 distinct CDR3 sequences, 4.5% of which are singletons, and approximately 6.3% rests with the top ten. General study findings and limits: VDJdb matching favored anti-spike CD8 responses, missing private and CD4 specificities.

Trimming at V came to 4 bases and at J to 9 bases, leaving 3 bases not matched to a gene. The V gene's germline CDR1 is MDHEN and CDR2 SYDVKM. The CDR3 covers 15 residues. The clonotype comes from an adult who was a healthcare worker with PCR-confirmed SARS-CoV-2 infection or an uninfected control (not recorded which). This rearrangement joins TRBV28 to TRBJ2-1; the match to TRBD2 covers 16 bases. The sequenced sample consisted of whole blood. CDR3 DNA: TGTGCCAGCAGTTCGGGACTAGCGGGAGGGTCTGAGCAGTTCTTC. Protein: CASSSGLAGGSEQFF.